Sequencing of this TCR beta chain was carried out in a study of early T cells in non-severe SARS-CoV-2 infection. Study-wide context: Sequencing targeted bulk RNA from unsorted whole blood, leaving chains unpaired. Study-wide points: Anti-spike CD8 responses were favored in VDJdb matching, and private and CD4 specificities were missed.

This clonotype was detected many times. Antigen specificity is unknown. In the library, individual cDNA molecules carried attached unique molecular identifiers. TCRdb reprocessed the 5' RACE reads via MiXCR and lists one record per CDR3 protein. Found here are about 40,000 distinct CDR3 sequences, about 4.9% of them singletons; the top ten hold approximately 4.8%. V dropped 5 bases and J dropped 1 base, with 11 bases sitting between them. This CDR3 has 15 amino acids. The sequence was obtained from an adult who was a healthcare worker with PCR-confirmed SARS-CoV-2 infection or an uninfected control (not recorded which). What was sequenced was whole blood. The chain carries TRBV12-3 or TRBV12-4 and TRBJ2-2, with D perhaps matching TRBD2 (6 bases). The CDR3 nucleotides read TGTGCCAGCAGTAGAGGACTACAGAACACCGGGGAGCTGTTTTTT. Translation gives CASSRGLQNTGELFF.